The source of this T cell receptor beta chain is a study of TIL therapy for anti-PD-1-resistant metastatic lung cancer. Time point: pre-treatment sample, taken before nivolumab and TIL therapy. Pleural nodules or supraclavicular lymph nodes made up most of the excised metastases sampled. Patients were adults with stage 4 NSCLC. This clone was detected only once. Its matching antigen is unknown. The CDR3 is made up of 13 amino acids. Trimming cost V 6 bases and J 10 bases, with 16 bases left between them. Germline lookup yields CDR1 MRHNA and CDR2 SNTAGT. The immunoSEQ assay was v3. Clones were read by immunoSEQ multiplex PCR, and TCRdb kept only the in-frame ones, dropping some. In the table there are thousands of clones, around three quarters of which are singletons. Points from the study as a whole: Many TIL product clones were absent from baseline tumor, suggesting clonal contraction.

V and J are TRBV6-4 and TRBJ2-1; D is possibly TRBD1 or TRBD2 (5 bases each). The material sequenced was tumor tissue, taken at baseline. The receptor's source is a person aged 25 to 80 with non-small cell lung cancer. The CDR3 region is CASSVNRGEEQFF. In DNA form, the CDR3 reads TGTGCCAGCAGCGTCAACAGAGGGGAGGAGCAGTTCTTC.